The rows below give T cell receptor beta chains drawn from one sample of a study of human T cells and chemical hapten exposure. TCRdb itself ran the RACE reads through MiXCR, one entry per CDR3 protein. In the table there are some 350,000 distinct CDR3 sequences, more than 5% of which are singletons. The material sequenced was whole blood, taken in connection with sensitization to the hapten diphenylcyclopropenone (DPC). The source of these receptors is a woman under 30 with alopecia areata. Some clones in this sample may be carry-over from other donors' samples. CDR3s include the opening cysteine and the closing phenylalanine or tryptophan. A D gene is named only where the DNA matches it firmly. Clone size is not always given. Where it is, it says once, few, many or a class for expanded clones.

clone size: -; D gene: -; V gene: TRBV3-1; J gene: TRBJ2-2; CDR3 protein: CASSQRRITGELFF
clone size: -; D gene: -; V gene: TRBV12-5; J gene: TRBJ2-3; CDR3 protein: CASGLNSGPTDTRYF
clone size: many; D gene: TRBD1; V gene: TRBV6-1; J gene: TRBJ2-3; CDR3 protein: CASSLRQGTTDTQYF
clone size: -; D gene: -; V gene: TRBV24-1; J gene: TRBJ2-3; CDR3 protein: CATSDQGSTDTQYF
clone size: -; D gene: -; V gene: TRBV2; J gene: TRBJ2-6; CDR3 protein: CASTRGPPGANVLTF
clone size: few; D gene: -; V gene: TRBV12-3/TRBV12-4; J gene: TRBJ1-4; CDR3 protein: CASSPRQELEKLFF
clone size: few; D gene: -; V gene: TRBV2; J gene: TRBJ2-2; CDR3 protein: CASSFQGSPNTGELFF
clone size: -; D gene: -; V gene: TRBV2; J gene: TRBJ1-6; CDR3 protein: CASNGVGSPLHF
clone size: -; D gene: TRBD2; V gene: TRBV12-3/TRBV12-4; J gene: TRBJ2-1; CDR3 protein: CASSPPSGGGNEQFF
clone size: -; D gene: TRBD1; V gene: TRBV5-1; J gene: TRBJ1-2; CDR3 protein: CASSQGQGASGYTF
clone size: few; D gene: TRBD1; V gene: TRBV7-9; J gene: TRBJ2-2; CDR3 protein: CASVLGTGDTGELFF
clone size: -; D gene: -; V gene: TRBV19; J gene: TRBJ2-6; CDR3 protein: CASSMAGQISGANVLTF
clone size: many; D gene: -; V gene: TRBV18; J gene: TRBJ1-3; CDR3 protein: CASSPTTITGVSGNTIYF
clone size: many; D gene: TRBD1; V gene: TRBV7-6; J gene: TRBJ1-5; CDR3 protein: CASSQGASNQPQHF
clone size: few; D gene: -; V gene: TRBV5-1; J gene: TRBJ2-1; CDR3 protein: CASGARSDNEQFF
clone size: few; D gene: -; V gene: TRBV27; J gene: TRBJ1-6; CDR3 protein: CASSLWAGVNSPLHF
clone size: -; D gene: TRBD1; V gene: TRBV29-1; J gene: TRBJ2-3; CDR3 protein: CSGNSDRGADTQYF
clone size: many; D gene: -; V gene: TRBV27; J gene: TRBJ2-2; CDR3 protein: CASSSPGTGELFF
clone size: many; D gene: -; V gene: TRBV12-3/TRBV12-4; J gene: TRBJ1-3; CDR3 protein: CASSLPDSAGNTIYF
clone size: many; D gene: TRBD1; V gene: TRBV6-5; J gene: TRBJ1-6; CDR3 protein: CASSFLLGTDYSPLHF
clone size: many; D gene: TRBD1; V gene: TRBV20-1; J gene: TRBJ1-4; CDR3 protein: CSAVQGFNEKLFF
clone size: many; D gene: -; V gene: TRBV29-1; J gene: TRBJ1-5; CDR3 protein: CSVGDLDQPQHF
clone size: -; D gene: -; V gene: TRBV6-5; J gene: TRBJ2-3; CDR3 protein: CASRWGVSTDTQYF
clone size: -; D gene: -; V gene: TRBV4-3; J gene: TRBJ2-3; CDR3 protein: CASSQGPAGIVTDTQYF
clone size: many; D gene: -; V gene: TRBV27; J gene: TRBJ1-2; CDR3 protein: CASSQRTWGFNYGYTF
clone size: once; D gene: -; V gene: TRBV4-3; J gene: TRBJ2-3; CDR3 protein: CASSRIPTGADTQYF
clone size: many; D gene: -; V gene: TRBV9; J gene: TRBJ1-1; CDR3 protein: CASSEGAVNTEAFF
clone size: -; D gene: -; V gene: TRBV18; J gene: TRBJ2-6; CDR3 protein: CASSQFGRASGANVLTF
clone size: few; D gene: -; V gene: TRBV25-1; J gene: TRBJ1-1; CDR3 protein: CASSPGIITEAFF